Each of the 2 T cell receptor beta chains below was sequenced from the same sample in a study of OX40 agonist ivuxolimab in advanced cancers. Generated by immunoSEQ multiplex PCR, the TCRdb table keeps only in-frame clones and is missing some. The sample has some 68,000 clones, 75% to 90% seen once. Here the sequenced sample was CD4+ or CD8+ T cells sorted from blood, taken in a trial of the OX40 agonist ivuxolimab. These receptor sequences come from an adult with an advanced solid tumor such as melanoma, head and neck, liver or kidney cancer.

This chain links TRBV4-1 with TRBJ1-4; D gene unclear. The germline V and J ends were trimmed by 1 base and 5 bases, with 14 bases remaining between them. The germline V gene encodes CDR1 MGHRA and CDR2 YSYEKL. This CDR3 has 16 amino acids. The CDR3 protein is CASSQAQEAGNEKLFF. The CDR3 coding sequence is TGCGCCAGCAGCCAAGCCCAAGAGGCGGGGAATGAAAAACTGTTTTTT.

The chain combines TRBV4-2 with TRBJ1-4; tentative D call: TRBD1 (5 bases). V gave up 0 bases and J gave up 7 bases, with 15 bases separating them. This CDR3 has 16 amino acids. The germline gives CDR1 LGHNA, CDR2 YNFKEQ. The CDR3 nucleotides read TGTGCCAGCAGCCAAGATGGGGGGAAGGGAAGTGAAAAACTGTTTTTT. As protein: CASSQDGGKGSEKLFF.